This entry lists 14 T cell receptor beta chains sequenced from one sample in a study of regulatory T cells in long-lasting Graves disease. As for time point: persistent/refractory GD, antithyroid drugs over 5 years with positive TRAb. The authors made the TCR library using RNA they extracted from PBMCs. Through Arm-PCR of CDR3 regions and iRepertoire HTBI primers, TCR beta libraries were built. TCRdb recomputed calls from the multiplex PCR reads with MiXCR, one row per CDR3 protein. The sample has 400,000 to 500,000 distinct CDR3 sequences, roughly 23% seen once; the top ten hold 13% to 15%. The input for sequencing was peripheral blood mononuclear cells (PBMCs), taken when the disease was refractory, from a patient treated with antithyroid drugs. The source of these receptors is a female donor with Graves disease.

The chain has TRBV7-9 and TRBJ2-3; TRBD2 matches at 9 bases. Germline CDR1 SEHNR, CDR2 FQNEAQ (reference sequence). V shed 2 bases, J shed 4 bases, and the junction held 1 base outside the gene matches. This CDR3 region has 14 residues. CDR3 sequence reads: CASSLSGGSDTQYF. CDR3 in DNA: TGTGCCAGCAGCTTAAGCGGGGGGTCAGATACGCAGTATTTT.

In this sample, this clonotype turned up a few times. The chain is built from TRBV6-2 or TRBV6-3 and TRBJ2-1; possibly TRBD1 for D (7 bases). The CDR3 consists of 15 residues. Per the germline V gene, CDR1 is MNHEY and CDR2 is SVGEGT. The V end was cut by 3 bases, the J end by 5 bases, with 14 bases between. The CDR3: CASSYPRGQHNEQFF. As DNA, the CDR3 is TGTGCCAGCAGTTATCCGCGGGGACAGCACAATGAGCAGTTCTTC.

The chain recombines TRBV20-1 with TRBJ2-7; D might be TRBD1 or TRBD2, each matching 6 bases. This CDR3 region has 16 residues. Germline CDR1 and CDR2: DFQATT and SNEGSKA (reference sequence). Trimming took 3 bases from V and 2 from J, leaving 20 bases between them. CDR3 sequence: CSARRGLVRDTYEQYF. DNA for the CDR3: TGCAGTGCTAGGAGGGGACTTGTCCGGGACACCTACGAGCAGTACTTC.

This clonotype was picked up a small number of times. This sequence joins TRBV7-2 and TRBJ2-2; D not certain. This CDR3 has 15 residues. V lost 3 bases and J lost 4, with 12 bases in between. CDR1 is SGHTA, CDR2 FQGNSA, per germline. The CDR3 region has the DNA TGTGCCAGCAGCTTTGCTACCGGCAGCACCGGGGAGCTGTTTTTT. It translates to CASSFATGSTGELFF.

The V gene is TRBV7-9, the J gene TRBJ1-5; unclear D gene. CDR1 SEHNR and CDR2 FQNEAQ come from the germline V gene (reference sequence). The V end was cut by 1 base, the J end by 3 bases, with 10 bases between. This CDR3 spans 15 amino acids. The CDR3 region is CASSLENSNNQPQHF. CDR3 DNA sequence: TGTGCCAGCAGCTTAGAGAACAGCAACAATCAGCCCCAGCATTTT.

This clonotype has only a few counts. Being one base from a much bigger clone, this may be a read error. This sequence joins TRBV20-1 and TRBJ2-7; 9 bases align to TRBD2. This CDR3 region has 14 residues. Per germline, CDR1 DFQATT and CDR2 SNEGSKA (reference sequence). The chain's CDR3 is CSVDRRLAGNEQCF. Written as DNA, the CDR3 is TGCAGTGTCGACCGCCGGCTAGCGGGAAACGAGCAGTGCTTC.

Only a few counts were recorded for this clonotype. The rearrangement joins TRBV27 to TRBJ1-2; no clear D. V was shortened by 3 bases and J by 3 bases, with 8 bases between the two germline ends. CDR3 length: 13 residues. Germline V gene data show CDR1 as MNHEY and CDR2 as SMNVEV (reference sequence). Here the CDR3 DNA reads TGTGCCAGCAGTTTTGTGGGAGACTATGGCTACACCTTC. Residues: CASSFVGDYGYTF.

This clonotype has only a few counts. The CDR3 bases are TGTGCTGAGGGAGAGGGCACTGAAGCTTTCTTT. Translated, it gives CAEGEGTEAFF. The J gene is TRBJ1-1, the V gene TRBV30, with D unresolved. CDR1 is GTSNPN and CDR2 is SVGIG in the germline V gene (reference sequence). The CDR3 loop spans 11 amino acids.

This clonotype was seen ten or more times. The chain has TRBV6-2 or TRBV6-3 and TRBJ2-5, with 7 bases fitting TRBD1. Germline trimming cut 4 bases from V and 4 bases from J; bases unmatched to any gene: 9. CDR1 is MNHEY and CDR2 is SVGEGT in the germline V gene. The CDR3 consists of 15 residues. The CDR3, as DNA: TGTGCCAGCAGTTCAACAAAGACAGGGACAGAGACCCAGTACTTC. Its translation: CASSSTKTGTETQYF.

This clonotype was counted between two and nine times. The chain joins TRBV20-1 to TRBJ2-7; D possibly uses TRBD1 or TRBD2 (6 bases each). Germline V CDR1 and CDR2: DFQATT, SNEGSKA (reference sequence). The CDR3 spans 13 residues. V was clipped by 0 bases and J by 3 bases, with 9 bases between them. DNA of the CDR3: TGCAGTGCTAGAGATGGAGGGGGCTACGAGCAGTACTTC. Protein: CSARDGGGYEQYF.

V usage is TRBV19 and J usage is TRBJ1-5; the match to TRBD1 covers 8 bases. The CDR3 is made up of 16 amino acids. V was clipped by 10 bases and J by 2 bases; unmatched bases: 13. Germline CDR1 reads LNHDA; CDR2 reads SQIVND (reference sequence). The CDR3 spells CATRGQAFGGNQPQHF. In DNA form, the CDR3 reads TGTGCCACCCGGGGACAGGCGTTTGGAGGCAATCAGCCCCAGCATTTT.

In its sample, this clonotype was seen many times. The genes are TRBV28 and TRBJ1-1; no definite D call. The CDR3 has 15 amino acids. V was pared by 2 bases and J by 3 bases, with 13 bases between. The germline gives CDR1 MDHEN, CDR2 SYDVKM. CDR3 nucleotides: TGTGCCAGCAGTTTAGTTGGGGTCGGCGACACTGAAGCTTTCTTT. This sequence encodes CASSLVGVGDTEAFF.

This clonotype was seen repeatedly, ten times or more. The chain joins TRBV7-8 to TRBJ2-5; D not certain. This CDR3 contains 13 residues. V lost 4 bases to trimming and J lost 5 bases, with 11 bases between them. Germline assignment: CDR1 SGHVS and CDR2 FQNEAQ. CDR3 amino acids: CASSYNYGETQYF. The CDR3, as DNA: TGTGCCAGCAGCTACAACTACGGGGAGACCCAGTACTTC.

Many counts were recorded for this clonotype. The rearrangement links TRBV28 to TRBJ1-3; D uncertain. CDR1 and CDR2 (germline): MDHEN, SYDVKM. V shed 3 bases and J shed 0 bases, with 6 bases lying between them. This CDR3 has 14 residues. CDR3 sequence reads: CASSFPASGNTIYF. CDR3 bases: TGTGCCAGCAGTTTCCCCGCCTCTGGAAACACCATATATTTT. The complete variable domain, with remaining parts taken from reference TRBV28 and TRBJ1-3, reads DVKVTQSSRYLVKRTGEKVFLECVQDMDHENMFWYRQDPGLGLRLIYFSYDVKMKEKGDIPEGYSVSREKKERFSLILESASTNQTSMYLCASSFPASGNTIYFGEGSWLTVV.